These 17 T cell receptor beta chains came from one sample sequenced in a study of blood T cell repertoires in COVID-19. TCRdb's table, derived via immunoSEQ multiplex PCR, lists solely in-frame clones and lacks some. The repertoire holds hundreds of thousands of clones, approximately 86% seen once, with about 3.9% in the top ten. The sequenced sample was peripheral blood. All receptors derive from a woman aged 80 or over with acute or convalescent COVID-19.

This chain joins TRBV18 and TRBJ2-5; a possible D gene is TRBD1 (6 bases). Germline V gene sequence: CDR1 KGHSH, CDR2 LQKENI. The CDR3 covers 14 residues. V was clipped by 3 bases and J by 2 bases, with 10 bases between them. CDR3 amino acids: CASSPGQTQETQYF. The CDR3 coding sequence is TGTGCCAGCTCACCCGGACAGACACAAGAGACCCAGTACTTC. Filled out from reference TRBV18 and TRBJ2-5, the complete variable domain reads NAGVMQNPRHLVRRRGQEARLRCSPMKGHSHVYWYRQLPEEGLKFMVYLQKENIIDESGMPKERFSAEFPKEGPSILRIQQVVRGDSAAYFCASSPGQTQETQYFGPGTRLLVL.

This chain uses TRBV7-8 with TRBJ2-7; 9 nucleotides align to TRBD2. CDR1 is SGHVS, CDR2 FQNEAQ, per germline. This CDR3 is built from 18 residues. The trim removed 5 bases at V and 3 bases at J, leaving 17 bases unmatched. The CDR3 bases are TGTGCCAGCAGCATCTGGGGGACTAGCTTACGGGGCGGCTACGAGCAGTACTTC. It yields the protein CASSIWGTSLRGGYEQYF.

V usage is TRBV6-1 and J usage is TRBJ1-2; the D gene is possibly TRBD1 (6 bases). This CDR3 region has 14 residues. Trimming stripped 6 bases from V and 2 bases from J, with 13 bases between. The germline V gene encodes CDR1 MNHNS and CDR2 SASEGT. The CDR3 DNA is TGTGCCAGCAGCTTCCTACAGGGAAACTATGGCTACACCTTC. Encoded protein: CASSFLQGNYGYTF.

This clone was picked up one time. The chain links TRBV5-1 to TRBJ1-1; 9 bases line up with TRBD1. V gave up 6 bases and J gave up 3 bases; unmatched junction bases: 6. Germline CDR1 reads SGHRS; CDR2 reads YFSETQ. This CDR3 is 14 amino acids long. CDR3 sequence (DNA): TGCGCCAGCACGCGGGGACAGGGTGACACTGAAGCTTTCTTT. The encoded protein is CASTRGQGDTEAFF.

V is TRBV9 and J is TRBJ1-3, with no clear D. V dropped 0 bases and J dropped 1 base, with 8 bases sitting between them. The CDR3 totals 15 residues. The germline V gene has CDR1 SGDLS and CDR2 YYNGEE. For the CDR3, the DNA is TGTGCCAGCAGCGTAGCGGGGAGGTCTGGAAACACCATATATTTT. This codes for CASSVAGRSGNTIYF.

The V gene is TRBV7-2, the J gene TRBJ2-3; tentatively, D is TRBD2 (5 bases). The V end lost 6 bases, the J end lost 4 bases, and 14 bases lay between the germline ends. The CDR3 loop spans 14 amino acids. Germline V gives CDR1 SGHTA, CDR2 FQGNSA. In nucleotides, the CDR3 is TGTGCCAGCAGGCTCGACAACGGGGCAGATACGCAGTATTTT. Its translation is CASRLDNGADTQYF.

The chain links TRBV6-5 to TRBJ2-3; 14 bases are shared with TRBD2. CDR1 is MNHEY, CDR2 SVGAGI, per germline. J gave up 3 bases and V 8 bases, and 4 bases lay outside the gene matches. This CDR3 is 15 amino acids long. CDR3 DNA: TGTGCCAGCGGACTAGCGGGGGGCAGTACAGATACGCAGTATTTT. Translation: CASGLAGGSTDTQYF.

V and J are TRBV7-2 and TRBJ2-5; D is perhaps TRBD2 (5 bases). The CDR3 is made up of 12 amino acids. Germline lookup yields CDR1 SGHTA and CDR2 FQGNSA. V lost 8 bases to trimming and J lost 1 base, with 8 bases between them. The CDR3 DNA is TGTGCCAGCGGAGCGGTCCAAGAGACCCAGTACTTC. This encodes CASGAVQETQYF.

The genes are TRBV6-6 and TRBJ1-1; the match to TRBD1 covers 7 bases. V dropped 6 bases and J dropped 1; count of bases not matched to a gene: 5. The V gene's germline CDR1 is MNHNY and CDR2 SVGAGI (reference sequence). The CDR3 contains 14 residues. CDR3 amino acids: CASRQQGRNTEAFF. DNA for the CDR3: TGTGCCAGCAGGCAACAGGGGCGGAACACTGAAGCTTTCTTT.

This CDR3 reads CASSLGLVSTGELFF. The CDR3 nucleotides read TGTGCCAGCAGCTTAGGACTAGTTAGCACCGGGGAGCTGTTTTTT. The rearrangement links TRBV7-9 to TRBJ2-2; a weak D match, TRBD2 (6 bases). Trimming cost V 1 base and J 4 bases, with 10 bases left between them. The CDR3 has 15 residues. The germline V gene has CDR1 SEHNR and CDR2 FQNEAQ (reference sequence).

The chain combines TRBV2 with TRBJ1-6, with D hard to call. The ends were cut back, 4 bases at V and 9 bases at J, with 13 bases in the middle. The CDR3 runs 14 residues. Germline V gives CDR1 SNHLY, CDR2 FYNNEI. Written as DNA, the CDR3 is TGTGCCAGCAGTGCCTTCGGGGAAGGTTCACCCCTCCACTTT. Encoded protein: CASSAFGEGSPLHF.

This rearrangement joins TRBV19 to TRBJ1-1, with D unclear. CDR1 and CDR2 from the germline V gene are LNHDA and SQIVND (reference sequence). The germline V and J ends were trimmed by 3 bases and 0 bases, with 8 bases remaining between them. The CDR3 consists of 14 residues. The chain's CDR3 is CASSIEYLNTEAFF. Here the CDR3 DNA reads TGTGCCAGTAGTATTGAGTACTTGAACACTGAAGCTTTCTTT.

This clone was recorded a few times. This chain connects TRBV6-5 to TRBJ1-4, with D unclear. V lost 7 bases and J 5 bases, leaving 11 bases between the germline ends. The CDR3 is made up of 13 amino acids. CDR1 is MNHEY and CDR2 is SVGAGI in the germline V gene. CDR3 residues: CASIRSWNEKLFF. For the CDR3, the DNA is TGTGCCAGCATTAGAAGCTGGAATGAAAAACTGTTTTTT.

The chain has TRBV7-9 and TRBJ2-3; D is possibly TRBD1 (7 bases). The CDR3 contains 15 residues. V was trimmed by 3 bases and J by 0 bases, leaving 10 bases between them. The germline V gene encodes CDR1 SEHNR and CDR2 FQNEAQ (reference sequence). The CDR3 loop reads CASSLTGTSTDTQYF. CDR3 coding DNA: TGTGCCAGCAGCTTGACAGGGACTAGCACAGATACGCAGTATTTT.

This clone was recorded only once. The chain links TRBV14 to TRBJ1-2, with 7 bases fitting TRBD1. Germline V gives CDR1 SGHDN, CDR2 FVKESK. The J segment lost 4 bases and the V segment lost 5 bases, leaving 7 bases of the junction unmatched. The CDR3 has 14 amino acids. The CDR3 spells CASSSQPGGYGYTF. CDR3 nucleotide sequence: TGTGCCAGCAGCTCCCAGCCAGGGGGCTATGGCTACACCTTC.

This chain joins TRBV12-3 or TRBV12-4 and TRBJ1-2; a weak D match, TRBD1 (6 bases). Between the trimmed V and J ends, which lost 1 base and 8 bases, there was a span of 11 bases. The CDR3 loop spans 13 amino acids. CDR3 protein: CASSLVQGRGYTF. CDR3 in DNA: TGTGCCAGCAGTTTAGTACAGGGAAGGGGCTACACCTTC.

The genes are TRBV5-1 and TRBJ1-2; no reliable D call. There are 13 residues in the CDR3. Trimming shortened V by 3 bases and J by 2 bases, and 8 bases separated the two germline ends. Germline lookup yields CDR1 SGHRS and CDR2 YFSETQ. CDR3 region: CASSWGGNYGYTF. Here the CDR3 DNA reads TGCGCCAGCAGCTGGGGAGGGAACTATGGCTACACCTTC.